The 19 T cell receptor beta chains in this list originate from one sample, sequenced in a study of T cell responses to AZD1222 COVID-19 vaccine. TCRdb's table, derived via immunoSEQ multiplex PCR, lists solely in-frame clones and lacks some. The sample has about 150,000 clones; approximately 90% are singletons. Sequences were derived from peripheral blood, sampled 28 days after the second AZD1222 dose. The receptor source for this set is an adult who received the AZD1222 COVID-19 vaccine.

As DNA, the CDR3 is TGCGCCAGCAGCTCTGGGGACGGGAAATATGGCTACACCTTC. Protein: CASSSGDGKYGYTF. The chain couples TRBV5-1 to TRBJ1-2, with a tentative D call TRBD1 (5 bases). There are 14 residues in the CDR3. Trimming left V 3 bases short and J 5 bases short, with 14 bases between. Looked up from germline, CDR1 is SGHRS and CDR2 is YFSETQ.

In its sample, this clone was seen once. The chain has TRBV5-8 and TRBJ2-1, with 10 bases aligning to TRBD1. Per germline, CDR1 SGHTS and CDR2 YDEGEE. There are 16 residues in the CDR3. The trim removed 0 bases at V and 9 bases at J, leaving 9 bases unmatched. CDR3: CASSLALDRGRGEQFF. As DNA, the CDR3 is TGTGCCAGCAGCTTGGCTCTTGACAGGGGGCGCGGTGAGCAGTTCTTC.

The chain combines TRBV18 with TRBJ1-5; D remains ambiguous. CDR1 KGHSH and CDR2 LQKENI come from the germline V gene. Trimming shortened V by 2 bases and J by 2 bases, and 4 bases separated the two germline ends. This CDR3 has 13 residues. The CDR3 DNA is TGTGCCAGCTCACCAGGGGGCAATCAGCCCCAGCATTTT. Translated, it gives CASSPGGNQPQHF.

The genes are TRBV30 and TRBJ1-2; D ambiguous. V was cut by 3 bases and J by 8 bases, with 16 bases left in between. Germline CDR1 and CDR2: GTSNPN and SVGIG (reference sequence). The CDR3 loop spans 13 amino acids. The CDR3 DNA reads as TGTGCCTGGAGCGGAGGGTCTGGCGTGGGCTACACCTTC. Amino acid sequence: CAWSGGSGVGYTF.

The V and J genes are TRBV18 and TRBJ1-2, with 7 bases lining up with TRBD1. The CDR3 spans 16 residues. V was pared by 3 bases and J by 3 bases, with 10 bases of the junction left unmatched. CDR1 KGHSH and CDR2 LQKENI come from the germline V gene. CDR3 in DNA: TGTGCCAGCTCACCCCTACAGGGGCAAGGCGACTATGGCTACACCTTC. This sequence encodes CASSPLQGQGDYGYTF.

This chain links TRBV28 with TRBJ2-7, with a possible D match to TRBD1 (5 bases). CDR1 is MDHEN, CDR2 SYDVKM, per germline. Trimming cost V 4 bases and J 5 bases, with 12 bases left between them. CDR3 length: 13 amino acids. DNA of the CDR3: TGTGCCAGCAGTTCCCCCAGGGCCGACGAGCAGTACTTC. Protein product: CASSSPRADEQYF. Full variable domain (outside the CDR3, taken from reference TRBV28 and TRBJ2-7): DVKVTQSSRYLVKRTGEKVFLECVQDMDHENMFWYRQDPGLGLRLIYFSYDVKMKEKGDIPEGYSVSREKKERFSLILESASTNQTSMYLCASSSPRADEQYFGPGTRLTVT.

This clone was seen once. The rearrangement uses TRBV7-9 and TRBJ2-1; 9 bases match TRBD2. V shed 3 bases, J shed 3 bases, and the junction held 12 bases outside the gene matches. The V gene's germline CDR1 is SEHNR and CDR2 FQNEAQ (reference sequence). The CDR3 is made up of 18 amino acids. The CDR3 protein is CASSFSQREDTHYNEQFF. The CDR3 DNA follows: TGTGCCAGCAGCTTTTCTCAGCGGGAGGACACACACTACAATGAGCAGTTCTTC.

This chain uses TRBV3-1 (or the pseudogene TRBV3-2) with TRBJ1-1; D call uncertain. Between the trimmed V and J ends, which lost 3 bases and 7 bases, there was a span of 15 bases. The CDR3 is 14 residues long. The germline V gene has CDR1 LGHDT and CDR2 YNNKEL (reference sequence). The CDR3 loop is CASSHPKGAGEAFF. The DNA for the CDR3 is TGTGCCAGCAGCCATCCAAAGGGTGCAGGTGAAGCTTTCTTT.

CDR3: CASRADSSLSGNTIYF. The CDR3 bases are TGTGCCAGCAGAGCTGACAGCTCCCTCTCTGGAAACACCATATATTTT. The rearrangement uses TRBV28 and TRBJ1-3; D is possibly TRBD1 (5 bases). The CDR3 is 16 residues long. The V gene lost 6 bases and the J gene lost 0 bases, with 15 bases spanning the gap. The germline gives CDR1 MDHEN, CDR2 SYDVKM.

V gene TRBV2 combines with J gene TRBJ1-1, with 10 bases identical to TRBD1. Trimming removed 5 bases from V and 5 bases from J; junction bases left unmatched: 5. The germline CDR1 and CDR2 sequences are SNHLY and FYNNEI. This CDR3 region has 14 residues. This chain's CDR3 is CASSRTGGNTEAFF. CDR3 nucleotides: TGTGCCAGCAGTAGGACAGGGGGGAATACTGAAGCTTTCTTT.

The chain combines TRBV28 with TRBJ1-2; D call uncertain. The germline V gene has CDR1 MDHEN and CDR2 SYDVKM. V gave up 5 bases and J gave up 3 bases, with 7 bases separating them. This CDR3 is 12 amino acids long. CDR3 protein: CASSDRDYGYTF. For the CDR3, the DNA is TGTGCCAGCAGTGACCGGGACTATGGCTACACCTTC.

This chain connects TRBV6-5 to TRBJ2-7; the match to TRBD1 covers 7 bases. The germline V gene has CDR1 MNHEY and CDR2 SVGAGI. J was trimmed by 3 bases and V by 6 bases; bases with no gene match: 8. The CDR3 length is 14 residues. Written as DNA, the CDR3 is TGTGCCAGCAGAGCTAGGACAGGAGGCTACGAGCAGTACTTC. Its protein is CASRARTGGYEQYF.

V usage is TRBV3-1 (or the pseudogene TRBV3-2) and J usage is TRBJ2-2; unclear D gene. Germline CDR1 reads LGHDT; CDR2 reads YNNKEL (reference sequence). The CDR3 has 15 amino acids. Trimming cost V 3 bases and J 3 bases, with 11 bases left between them. The CDR3 DNA reads TGTGCCAGCAGCCACACCTATATTTACACCGGGGAGCTGTTTTTT. Protein: CASSHTYIYTGELFF.

A single count supports this clone. The gene calls are TRBV2 and TRBJ1-1, with D perhaps matching TRBD1 (5 bases). Germline CDR1 and CDR2: SNHLY and FYNNEI. CDR3 size: 17 residues. Trimming removed 7 bases at V and 8 bases at J, with 29 bases between. The CDR3 protein is CASNPYGTAFDEGEAFF. The CDR3 coding sequence is TGTGCCAGCAACCCTTACGGGACCGCCTTCGATGAAGGGGAAGCTTTCTTT.

The CDR3 nucleotides read TGTGCCAGCAGCTTCCAGACCGGCAATGAGCAGTTCTTC. Its protein is CASSFQTGNEQFF. V and J are TRBV7-3 and TRBJ2-1; D remains ambiguous. The germline gives CDR1 SGHTA, CDR2 FQGTGA. The V and J ends lost 3 bases and 6 bases respectively, with 9 bases between them. The CDR3 is 13 residues long.

This clone has just one count. The chain joins TRBV29-1 to TRBJ2-1; D may match TRBD1 or TRBD2 (5 bases each). V shed 4 bases and J shed 0 bases, with 16 bases lying between them. CDR1 and CDR2 from the germline V gene are SQVTM and ANQGSEA. This CDR3 comprises 16 residues. The chain's CDR3 is CSVGRDARTSYNEQFF. The CDR3, as DNA: TGCAGCGTTGGCCGGGACGCCCGGACCTCCTACAATGAGCAGTTCTTC.

This chain uses TRBV6-5 with TRBJ2-7; TRBD2 agrees at 7 bases. Trimming cost V 7 bases and J 2 bases; bases outside gene matches: 11. CDR1 and CDR2 from the germline V gene are MNHEY and SVGAGI. The CDR3 is 15 amino acids. In DNA form, the CDR3 reads TGTGCCAGCAACCAAAGGGAGGGTGACCCCTACGAGCAGTACTTC. Amino acids: CASNQREGDPYEQYF.

The chain joins TRBV6-1 to TRBJ1-2, with D possibly being TRBD1 (6 bases). The V and J ends lost 3 bases and 0 bases respectively, with 14 bases between them. CDR3 length equals 16 residues. CDR1 and CDR2 (germline): MNHNS, SASEGT. The CDR3 region has the DNA TGTGCCAGCAGTGAGGGTCCGCAGGGGACTAACTATGGCTACACCTTC. Translated, it gives CASSEGPQGTNYGYTF.

The V call is TRBV5-1, the J call TRBJ2-5; D is ambiguous. This CDR3 is 14 amino acids long. Trimming shortened V by 0 bases and J by 2 bases, and 8 bases separated the two germline ends. Germline V lookup: CDR1 SGHRS, CDR2 YFSETQ. CDR3 bases: TGCGCCAGCAGCTTGGGTCTTCGTCAAGAGACCCAGTACTTC. Translating gives CASSLGLRQETQYF.